Below are 11 T cell receptor beta chains sequenced from a single sample in a study of blood T cell repertoires in COVID-19. Data came from immunoSEQ multiplex PCR; TCRdb stores just in-frame clones and leaves some out. This sample has approximately 350,000 clones; roughly 90% occur once, and the top ten carry approximately 3%. Sequencing was performed on peripheral blood. The receptors come from a woman aged 25 to 45 with COVID-19, enrolled during active disease.

This chain links TRBV4-3 with TRBJ1-6; perhaps TRBD1 as D (5 bases). Trimming shortened V by 0 bases and J by 7 bases, and 13 bases separated the two germline ends. This CDR3 spans 16 amino acids. The germline CDR1 and CDR2 sequences are LGHNA and YSLEER. DNA for the CDR3: TGCGCCAGCAGCCAAGAAATGGGGCGCCGAAATTCACCCCTCCACTTT. This sequence encodes CASSQEMGRRNSPLHF.

The gene calls are TRBV2 and TRBJ2-7; the D gene is possibly TRBD1 (6 bases). With 7 bases removed from V and 2 bases from J, the gap between germline ends came to 12 bases. The CDR3 runs to 13 residues. Looked up from germline, CDR1 is SNHLY and CDR2 is FYNNEI. The CDR3 loop reads CASNRDTPYEQYF. The DNA for the CDR3 is TGTGCCAGCAACCGGGACACCCCCTACGAGCAGTACTTC.

This sequence joins TRBV19 and TRBJ2-6, with TRBD1 matching over 10 bases. CDR3 length equals 22 residues. The trim removed 5 bases at V and 2 bases at J, leaving 21 bases unmatched. CDR1 and CDR2 from the germline V gene are LNHDA and SQIVND (reference sequence). The CDR3 bases are TGTGCCAGTAGTCCATCCCGTTTTGGACAGGGGGGATTCGGGCCTGGGGCCAACGTCCTGACTTTC. The encoded protein is CASSPSRFGQGGFGPGANVLTF.

The chain couples TRBV6-4 to TRBJ2-3, with D perhaps TRBD1 (6 bases). The V and J ends lost 4 bases and 2 bases respectively, with 10 bases between them. This CDR3 is built from 14 residues. Germline values: CDR1 MRHNA, CDR2 SNTAGT. CDR3 nucleotide sequence: TGTGCCAGCAGTGCCGGACAGCCCACAGATACGCAGTATTTT. It codes for CASSAGQPTDTQYF.

The V call is TRBV5-1, the J call TRBJ2-3; 12 bases map to TRBD2. From germline, CDR1 is SGHRS and CDR2 YFSETQ. Trimming at V came to 4 bases and at J to 2 bases, leaving 5 bases not matched to a gene. This CDR3 region has 16 residues. The CDR3 region is CASSIGLAGYTDTQYF. Written as DNA, the CDR3 is TGCGCCAGCAGCATTGGACTAGCGGGATACACAGATACGCAGTATTTT. The full variable domain, its missing parts supplied by reference TRBV5-1 and TRBJ2-3, is KAGVTQTPRYLIKTRGQQVTLSCSPISGHRSVSWYQQTPGQGLQFLFEYFSETQRNKGNFPGRFSGRQFSNSRSEMNVSTLELGDSALYLCASSIGLAGYTDTQYFGPGTRLTVL.

This clone showed up just a few times. CDR3 amino acids: CASSPQRTSHNEQFF. CDR3 sequence (DNA): TGTGCCAGCAGCCCTCAAAGGACTAGCCACAATGAGCAGTTCTTC. This chain joins TRBV7-2 and TRBJ2-1; 8 positions agree with TRBD2. Germline V gene lookup returns CDR1 SGHTA and CDR2 FQGNSA. The CDR3 spans 15 residues. V was clipped by 5 bases and J by 5 bases; unmatched bases: 8. The entire variable domain, with the rest obtained from reference TRBV7-2 and TRBJ2-1, is as follows: GAGVSQSPSNKVTEKGKDVELRCDPISGHTALYWYRQSLGQGLEFLIYFQGNSAPDKSGLPSDRFSAERTGGSVSTLTIQRTQQEDSAVYLCASSPQRTSHNEQFFGPGTRLTVL.

The chain uses TRBV6-5 and TRBJ2-5; weak D call: TRBD2 (7 bases). Germline V CDR1 and CDR2: MNHEY, SVGAGI. The CDR3 runs 15 residues. V was cut by 4 bases and J by 3 bases, with 15 bases left in between. CDR3 bases: TGTGCCAGCAGTTGGGGGGGCGGCTTCGAAGAGACCCAGTACTTC. As protein: CASSWGGGFEETQYF.

The chain carries TRBV2 and TRBJ1-4; D uncertain. Deletions cut 4 bases from V and 7 bases from J, with 10 bases between. Germline CDR1 and CDR2: SNHLY and FYNNEI. This CDR3 has 13 residues. The chain's CDR3 is CASSGNYGEKLFF. The CDR3 nucleotides are TGTGCCAGCAGTGGGAACTACGGTGAAAAACTGTTTTTT.

The rearrangement joins TRBV24-1 to TRBJ2-1; 16 bases align to TRBD2. This CDR3 is 18 amino acids long. V shed 6 bases and J 7 bases; nucleotides not matched to a gene: 11. CDR1 KGHDR and CDR2 SFDVKD come from the germline V gene. This CDR3 reads CATSNGTSGRAWSNEQFF. The DNA for the CDR3 is TGTGCCACCAGTAATGGGACTAGCGGGAGGGCCTGGAGTAATGAGCAGTTCTTC.

The genes are TRBV28 and TRBJ1-2; D not certain. Germline CDR1 and CDR2: MDHEN and SYDVKM. This CDR3 has 15 residues. The V end lost 7 bases, the J end lost 3 bases, and 18 bases lay between the germline ends. The CDR3: CASTPLGYQHYGYTF. CDR3 coding DNA: TGTGCCAGCACCCCACTGGGCTACCAACACTATGGCTACACCTTC.

In this sample, this clone turned up once. The genes are TRBV18 and TRBJ2-1; no clear D gene. V lost 4 bases and J 9 bases, leaving 13 bases between the germline ends. This CDR3 region has 13 residues. The germline gives CDR1 KGHSH, CDR2 LQKENI. The CDR3 DNA follows: TGTGCCAGCTCACAGGCTACCACTACTGAGCAGTTCTTC. The encoded protein is CASSQATTTEQFF.